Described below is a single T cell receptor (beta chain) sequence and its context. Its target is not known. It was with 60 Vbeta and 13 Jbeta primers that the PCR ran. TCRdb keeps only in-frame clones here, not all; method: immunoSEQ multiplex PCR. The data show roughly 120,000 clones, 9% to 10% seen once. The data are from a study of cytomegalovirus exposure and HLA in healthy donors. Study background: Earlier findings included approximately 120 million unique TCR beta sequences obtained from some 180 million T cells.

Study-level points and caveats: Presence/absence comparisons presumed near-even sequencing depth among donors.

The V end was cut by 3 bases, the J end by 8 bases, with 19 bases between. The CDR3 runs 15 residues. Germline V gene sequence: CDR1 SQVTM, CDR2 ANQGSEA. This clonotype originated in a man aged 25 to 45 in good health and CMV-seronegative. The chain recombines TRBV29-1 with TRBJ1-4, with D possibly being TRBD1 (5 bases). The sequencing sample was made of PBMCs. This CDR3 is CSVDVRGGEGEKLFF. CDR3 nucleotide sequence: TGCAGCGTTGACGTGCGGGGAGGGGAGGGGGAAAAACTGTTTTTT.